The next 23 T cell receptor beta chains were all read from a single sample in a study of read filtering for tumor transcriptome and immune sequencing. This library used about 360 ng RNA and molecular barcoded adaptors spanning alpha/delta and beta/gamma chains. MiXCR, run by TCRdb on the reads, gives a single entry per CDR3 protein. The sample holds 100,000 to 150,000 distinct CDR3 sequences, over 10% seen once. Sequences were obtained from a population of CD138-negative cells sorted from bone marrow. These receptors originate from a donor aged 40 or older with multiple myeloma.

This clonotype was counted ten times or more. The V gene is TRBV3-1, the J gene TRBJ2-1, with 9 bases that match TRBD1. Germline V gene lookup returns CDR1 LGHDT and CDR2 YNNKEL (reference sequence). The J segment lost 1 base and the V segment lost 3 bases, leaving 4 bases of the junction unmatched. CDR3 size: 16 residues. CDR3 nucleotide sequence: TGTGCCAGCAGCCATAACAGGGGGCTATCCTACAATGAGCAGTTCTTC. Its translation: CASSHNRGLSYNEQFF.

This clonotype has at least ten counts. The rearrangement uses TRBV28 and TRBJ2-1; 10 bases are a match to TRBD2. Germline CDR1 and CDR2: MDHEN and SYDVKM. The CDR3 contains 14 residues. J gave up 0 bases and V 8 bases, and 1 base lay outside the gene matches. The CDR3 is CASVAGGSYNEQFF. Written as DNA, the CDR3 is TGTGCCAGCGTAGCGGGGGGCTCCTACAATGAGCAGTTCTTC.

This clonotype was seen repeatedly, ten times or more. This chain uses TRBV20-1 with TRBJ2-7, with 10 bases aligning to TRBD2. The CDR3 consists of 15 residues. Germline assignment: CDR1 DFQATT and CDR2 SNEGSKA (reference sequence). The J segment lost 4 bases and the V segment lost 3 bases, leaving 9 bases of the junction unmatched. CDR3 nucleotide sequence: TGCAGTGCTAGGGGGACTAGCGACAATTATTACGAGCAGTACTTC. Translation gives CSARGTSDNYYEQYF.

This clonotype was found many times. V and J are TRBV6-4 and TRBJ2-1; no definite D call. V dropped 6 bases and J dropped 4 bases, with 10 bases sitting between them. CDR3 length: 13 residues. From germline, CDR1 is MRHNA and CDR2 SNTAGT. CDR3 bases: TGTGCCAGCAGCAACGAGGTGTACAATGAGCAGTTCTTC. It specifies CASSNEVYNEQFF.

This clonotype was recorded many times. The rearrangement uses TRBV27 and TRBJ1-1, with a weak D call TRBD1 (5 bases). The CDR3 has 15 residues. V lost 8 bases and J lost 2, with 18 bases in between. Germline V gives CDR1 MNHEY, CDR2 SMNVEV (reference sequence). The CDR3 spells CASRSLGADNTEAFF. CDR3 DNA sequence: TGTGCCAGCCGCTCCCTTGGGGCGGACAACACTGAAGCTTTCTTT.

The sample holds a few counts of this clonotype. The rearrangement joins TRBV5-6 to TRBJ2-7; 14 bases fit TRBD2. Germline-derived CDR1 and CDR2 are SGHDT and YYEEEE. The CDR3 is 14 amino acids. The trim removed 3 bases at V and 5 bases at J, leaving 1 base unmatched. The CDR3 DNA follows: TGTGCCAGCAGCTCGGGACTAGCGGGGGACGAGCAGTACTTC. Protein: CASSSGLAGDEQYF. The complete variable domain, with remaining parts taken from reference TRBV5-6 and TRBJ2-7, reads DAGVTQSPTHLIKTRGQQVTLRCSPKSGHDTVSWYQQALGQGPQFIFQYYEEEERQRGNFPDRFSGHQFPNYSSELNVNALLLGDSALYLCASSSGLAGDEQYFGPGTRLTVT.

This clonotype came up many times. The chain joins TRBV5-4 to TRBJ1-2; D gene unclear. This CDR3 has 13 amino acids. Deletions cut 2 bases from V and 2 bases from J, with 7 bases between. CDR1 is SGHNT, CDR2 YYREEE, per germline (reference sequence). The CDR3 DNA follows: TGTGCCAGCAGCTTAGGAAACAACTATGGCTACACCTTC. This encodes CASSLGNNYGYTF.

This clonotype was recorded at least ten times. The chain carries TRBV9 and TRBJ2-1; tentative D call: TRBD2 (6 bases). Germline V gene sequence: CDR1 SGDLS, CDR2 YYNGEE. Trimming shortened V by 1 base and J by 5 bases, and 10 bases separated the two germline ends. The CDR3 sequence is 14 residues long. The CDR3 coding sequence is TGTGCCAGCAGCGTATTATCTAGCGACAATGAGCAGTTCTTC. This encodes CASSVLSSDNEQFF.

The V gene is TRBV19, the J gene TRBJ2-5, with 8 bases fitting TRBD1. V dropped 3 bases and J dropped 0; count of bases not matched to a gene: 6. This CDR3 region has 16 residues. Germline CDR1 is LNHDA and CDR2 is SQIVND (reference sequence). CDR3 DNA: TGTGCCAGTAGTATCGCCGACAGGGGAAACCAAGAGACCCAGTACTTC. Encoded protein: CASSIADRGNQETQYF. Full variable domain (rest looked up from reference TRBV19 and TRBJ2-5): DGGITQSPKYLFRKEGQNVTLSCEQNLNHDAMYWYRQDPGQGLRLIYYSQIVNDFQKGDIAEGYSVSREKKESFPLTVTSAQKNPTAFYLCASSIADRGNQETQYFGPGTRLLVL.

About this clonotype itself: A much larger clone is a single base away; this may be a read error. This sequence joins TRBV20-1 and TRBJ2-1, with TRBD2 identical over 13 bases. V shed 4 bases, J shed 10 bases, and the junction held 10 bases outside the gene matches. Germline CDR1 reads DFQATT; CDR2 reads SNEGSKA (reference sequence). The CDR3 is 15 residues long. CDR3 coding DNA: TGCAGTGCTACAGAAACTAGCGGGAGGGCCCCGGAGCAGTTCTTC. Its protein product is CSATETSGRAPEQFF.

This clonotype was detected many times. The chain carries TRBV3-1 and TRBJ2-2; TRBD1 agrees at 7 bases. Germline V gives CDR1 LGHDT, CDR2 YNNKEL (reference sequence). This CDR3 comprises 16 residues. J was trimmed by 5 bases and V by 4 bases; bases with no gene match: 10. DNA of the CDR3: TGTGCCAGCAGCCGGTCGACAGGGCAAGGAACCGGGGAGCTGTTTTTT. Its protein is CASSRSTGQGTGELFF.

J is TRBJ2-3 and V is TRBV5-1, with a possible D match to TRBD2 (6 bases). Germline V CDR1 and CDR2: SGHRS, YFSETQ. Trimming pared 0 bases from V and 3 bases from J, leaving 17 bases between. The CDR3 has 17 residues. The CDR3 sequence: CASSLGGDSRGTDTQYF. For the CDR3, the DNA is TGCGCCAGCAGCTTGGGAGGGGACTCCAGAGGGACAGATACGCAGTATTTT.

This clonotype was observed at least ten times. The V gene is TRBV2, the J gene TRBJ2-2; 9 bases are a match to TRBD1. Per germline, CDR1 SNHLY and CDR2 FYNNEI. The J segment lost 3 bases and the V segment lost 8 bases, leaving 1 base of the junction unmatched. The CDR3 runs to 13 residues. The CDR3 nucleotides are TGTGCCAGCCGGGACAGGGACACCGGGGAGCTGTTTTTT. This codes for CASRDRDTGELFF.

This clonotype was detected ten times or more. The chain carries TRBV5-1 and TRBJ2-3, with D unclear. The CDR3 has 13 amino acids. Germline lookup yields CDR1 SGHRS and CDR2 YFSETQ. V lost 4 bases and J lost 2, with 8 bases in between. CDR3 sequence (DNA): TGCGCCAGCAGCCCGACGACCACAGATACGCAGTATTTT. As protein: CASSPTTTDTQYF. Drawing the rest from reference TRBV5-1 and TRBJ2-3, the complete variable domain is KAGVTQTPRYLIKTRGQQVTLSCSPISGHRSVSWYQQTPGQGLQFLFEYFSETQRNKGNFPGRFSGRQFSNSRSEMNVSTLELGDSALYLCASSPTTTDTQYFGPGTRLTVL.

The J gene is TRBJ2-1, the V gene TRBV6-1; 10 bases align to TRBD2. J lost 12 bases, V lost 6 bases, and 8 bases had no gene match. Germline V CDR1 and CDR2: MNHNS, SASEGT. The CDR3 spans 13 residues. Written as DNA, the CDR3 is TGTGCCAGCAGGGCTAGCGGGAGCACTGGGCAGTTCTTC. Residues: CASRASGSTGQFF.

This clonotype was seen ten or more times. The J gene is TRBJ2-1, the V gene TRBV20-1; D is possibly TRBD1 (5 bases). The germline V gene encodes CDR1 DFQATT and CDR2 SNEGSKA (reference sequence). CDR3 length: 16 amino acids. The ends were cut back, 1 base at V and 0 bases at J, with 13 bases in the middle. CDR3 protein: CSARGQGWSSYNEQFF. The CDR3 DNA is TGCAGTGCTAGAGGTCAGGGCTGGAGCTCCTACAATGAGCAGTTCTTC.

The chain is built from TRBV29-1 and TRBJ2-5; 8 bases are a match to TRBD2. The CDR3 sequence is 13 residues long. The J segment lost 4 bases and the V segment lost 8 bases, leaving 9 bases of the junction unmatched. Germline CDR1 reads SQVTM; CDR2 reads ANQGSEA. CDR3 sequence (DNA): TGCAGCACCCGGGAGGGCGGGCGAGAGACCCAGTACTTC. As protein: CSTREGGRETQYF.

J is TRBJ2-7 and V is TRBV7-2; 10 bases agree with TRBD1. In germline, CDR1 is SGHTA, CDR2 FQGNSA. The CDR3 contains 15 residues. Trimming took 5 bases from V and 3 from J; bases not matched to a gene: 7. This chain's CDR3 is CASSARDRGGYEQYF. The CDR3 nucleotides are TGTGCCAGCAGCGCCCGGGACAGGGGAGGCTACGAGCAGTACTTC.

This clonotype was seen at least ten times. This chain connects TRBV19 to TRBJ1-1; possibly TRBD1 for D (6 bases). Looked up from germline, CDR1 is LNHDA and CDR2 is SQIVND (reference sequence). V was clipped by 10 bases and J by 0 bases, with 15 bases between them. The CDR3 runs to 14 residues. The CDR3 coding sequence is TGTGCCACTCGACGGGGACACTTGAACACTGAAGCTTTCTTT. Protein: CATRRGHLNTEAFF.

The chain uses TRBV10-3 and TRBJ2-6; D unresolved. This CDR3 has 17 residues. Trimming pared 9 bases from V and 0 bases from J, leaving 18 bases between. Germline V gene data show CDR1 as ENHRY and CDR2 as SYGVKD. CDR3 nucleotides: TGTGCCATAGCCCCGCCGGGCCATAGCTCTGGGGCCAACGTCCTGACTTTC. This translates into CAIAPPGHSSGANVLTF.

This clonotype was seen at least ten times. This rearrangement joins TRBV29-1 to TRBJ2-7, with 15 bases fitting TRBD2. The CDR3 runs 15 residues. Germline CDR1 and CDR2: SQVTM and ANQGSEA. V was clipped by 6 bases and J by 6 bases; unmatched bases: 9. The CDR3 coding sequence is TGCAGCGTACTCGGGACTAGCGGGAGGTTAAGCGAGCAGTACTTC. Protein product: CSVLGTSGRLSEQYF.

This clonotype showed up many times. The chain uses TRBV12-3 or TRBV12-4 and TRBJ2-3; D perhaps matches TRBD1 (6 bases). The ends were cut back, 8 bases at V and 2 bases at J, with 23 bases in the middle. The CDR3 is 17 amino acids. The CDR3 here is CASRAGTSTDNTDTQYF. The CDR3 coding sequence is TGTGCCAGCCGGGCCGGGACATCCACTGATAACACAGATACGCAGTATTTT.

This clonotype was detected ten times or more. The chain uses TRBV12-3 or TRBV12-4 and TRBJ1-1; D gene ambiguous. The ends were cut back, 6 bases at V and 1 base at J, with 12 bases in the middle. The CDR3 contains 14 residues. CDR3 DNA: TGTGCCAGCAGCCCTCTCCGCGCGAACACTGAAGCTTTCTTT. This translates into CASSPLRANTEAFF.